What follows describes a single T cell receptor beta chain. What it recognizes is unknown. This entry comes from a study of post-analysis software for immune sequencing data. Study-level information: Recorded disease courses covered relapsing-remitting, secondary progressive and progressive-relapsing multiple sclerosis. Some patients had no subtype annotation.

The CDR3 loop spans 14 amino acids. CDR1 and CDR2 from the germline V gene are SGHRS and YFSETQ. Trimming took off 0 bases at V and 5 bases at J, with 10 bases between the two ends. Findings and limits, study-wide: With TRBV5-6, TRBV5-1 and TRBV20-1 included, about five TRBV segments were more frequent in patients than in controls.

Prepared TCR beta cDNA libraries contained unique molecular identifiers. TCRdb redid the calling of the PCR reads with MiXCR, one entry per CDR3 protein. The sample has 820,000 or so distinct CDR3 sequences; around 53% are singletons. The sequence was collected from a girl aged 10-17 years with multiple sclerosis. Source material: blood. This chain links TRBV5-1 with TRBJ2-3; maybe TRBD1 (6 bases). The CDR3 sequence is CASSLARGGDTQYF. CDR3 nucleotides: TGCGCCAGCAGCTTGGCTAGAGGGGGAGATACGCAGTATTTT.